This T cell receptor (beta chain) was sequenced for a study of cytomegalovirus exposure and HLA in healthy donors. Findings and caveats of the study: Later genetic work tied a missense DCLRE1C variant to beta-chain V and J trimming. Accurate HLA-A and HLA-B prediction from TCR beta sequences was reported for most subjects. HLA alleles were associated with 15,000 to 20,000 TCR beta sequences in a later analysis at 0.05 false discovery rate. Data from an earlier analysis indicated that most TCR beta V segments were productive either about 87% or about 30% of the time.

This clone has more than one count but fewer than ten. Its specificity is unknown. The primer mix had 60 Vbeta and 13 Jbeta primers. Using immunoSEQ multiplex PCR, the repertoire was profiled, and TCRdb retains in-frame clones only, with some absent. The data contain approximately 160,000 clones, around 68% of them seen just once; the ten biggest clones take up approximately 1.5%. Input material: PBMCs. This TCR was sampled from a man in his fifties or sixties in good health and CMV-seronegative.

The CDR3 reads CAWSEGHSYEQYF. CDR3 coding DNA: TGTGCCTGGAGTGAGGGACATTCCTACGAGCAGTACTTC. This chain links TRBV30 with TRBJ2-7; perhaps TRBD1 as D (6 bases). This CDR3 has 13 residues. Trimming stripped 1 base from V and 1 base from J, with 8 bases between. In germline, CDR1 is GTSNPN, CDR2 SVGIG (reference sequence).